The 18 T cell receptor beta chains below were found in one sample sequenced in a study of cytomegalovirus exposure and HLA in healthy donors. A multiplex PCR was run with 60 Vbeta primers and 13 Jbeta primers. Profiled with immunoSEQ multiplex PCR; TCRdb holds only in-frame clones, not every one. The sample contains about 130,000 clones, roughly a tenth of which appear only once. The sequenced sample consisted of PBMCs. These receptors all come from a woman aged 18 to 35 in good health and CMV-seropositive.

The CDR3: CANEFHYEQYF. The CDR3 coding sequence is TGTGCCAACGAGTTCCATTACGAGCAGTACTTC. This chain connects TRBV6-5 to TRBJ2-7; no definite D call. The germline V and J ends were trimmed by 10 bases and 4 bases, with 11 bases remaining between them. Germline assignment: CDR1 MNHEY and CDR2 SVGAGI. The CDR3 covers 11 residues.

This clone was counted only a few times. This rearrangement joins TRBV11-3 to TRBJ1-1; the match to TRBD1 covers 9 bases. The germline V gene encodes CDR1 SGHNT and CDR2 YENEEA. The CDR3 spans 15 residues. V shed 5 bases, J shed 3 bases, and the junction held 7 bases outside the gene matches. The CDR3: CASSPSGTGYTEAFF. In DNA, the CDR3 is TGTGCCAGCAGCCCCTCCGGGACAGGGTACACTGAAGCTTTCTTT.

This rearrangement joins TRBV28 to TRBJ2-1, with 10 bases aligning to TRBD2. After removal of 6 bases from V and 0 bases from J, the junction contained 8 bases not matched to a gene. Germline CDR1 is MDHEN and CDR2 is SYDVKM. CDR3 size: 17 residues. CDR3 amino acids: CASSPTGLADSYNEQFF. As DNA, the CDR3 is TGTGCCAGCAGCCCCACCGGACTAGCGGACTCCTACAATGAGCAGTTCTTC.

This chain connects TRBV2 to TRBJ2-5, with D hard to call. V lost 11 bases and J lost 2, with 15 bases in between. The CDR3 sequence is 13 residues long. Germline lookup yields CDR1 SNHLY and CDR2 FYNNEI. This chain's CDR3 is CASHREPQETQYF. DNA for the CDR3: TGTGCCTCCCACAGAGAACCACAAGAGACCCAGTACTTC.

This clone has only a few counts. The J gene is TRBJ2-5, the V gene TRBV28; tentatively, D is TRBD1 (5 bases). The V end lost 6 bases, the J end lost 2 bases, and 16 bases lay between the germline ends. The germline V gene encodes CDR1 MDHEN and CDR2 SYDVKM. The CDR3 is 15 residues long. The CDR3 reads CASSSPRRTQETQYF. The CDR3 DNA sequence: TGTGCCAGCAGCTCTCCACGACGGACACAAGAGACCCAGTACTTC. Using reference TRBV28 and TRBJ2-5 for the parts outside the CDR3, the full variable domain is DVKVTQSSRYLVKRTGEKVFLECVQDMDHENMFWYRQDPGLGLRLIYFSYDVKMKEKGDIPEGYSVSREKKERFSLILESASTNQTSMYLCASSSPRRTQETQYFGPGTRLLVL.

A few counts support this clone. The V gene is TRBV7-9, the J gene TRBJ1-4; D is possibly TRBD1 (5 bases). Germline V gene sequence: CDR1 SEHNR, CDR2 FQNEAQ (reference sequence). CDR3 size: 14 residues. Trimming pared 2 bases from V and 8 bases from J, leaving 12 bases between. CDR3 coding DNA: TGTGCCAGCAGCTTACGGGGGGAGAGGGAAAAACTGTTTTTT. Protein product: CASSLRGEREKLFF.

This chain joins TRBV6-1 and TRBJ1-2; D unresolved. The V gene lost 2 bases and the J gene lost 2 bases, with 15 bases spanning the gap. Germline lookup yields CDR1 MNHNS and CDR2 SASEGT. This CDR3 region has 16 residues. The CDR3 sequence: CASSEFFAATNYGYTF. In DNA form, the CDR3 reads TGTGCCAGCAGTGAATTTTTTGCGGCTACCAACTATGGCTACACCTTC.

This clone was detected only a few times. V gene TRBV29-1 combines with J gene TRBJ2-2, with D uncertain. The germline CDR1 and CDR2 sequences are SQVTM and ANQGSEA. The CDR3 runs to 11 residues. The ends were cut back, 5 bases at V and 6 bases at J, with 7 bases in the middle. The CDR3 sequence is CSVSSPGELFF. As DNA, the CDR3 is TGCAGCGTTTCCAGTCCCGGGGAGCTGTTTTTT.

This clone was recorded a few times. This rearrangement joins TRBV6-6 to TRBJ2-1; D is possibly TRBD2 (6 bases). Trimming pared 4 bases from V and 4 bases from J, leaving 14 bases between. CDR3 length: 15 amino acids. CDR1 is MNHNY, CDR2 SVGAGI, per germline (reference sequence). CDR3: CASSLGRDGYNEQFF. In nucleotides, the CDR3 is TGTGCCAGCAGTTTGGGGCGGGACGGATACAATGAGCAGTTCTTC.

The CDR3 spells CASRSDIAGAGEQYF. The CDR3 DNA sequence: TGTGCCAGCCGCTCGGATATAGCGGGAGCAGGAGAGCAGTACTTC. The chain joins TRBV2 to TRBJ2-7, with TRBD2 identical over 9 bases. Germline CDR1 and CDR2: SNHLY and FYNNEI. V shed 8 bases and J 7 bases; nucleotides not matched to a gene: 15. The CDR3 consists of 15 residues.

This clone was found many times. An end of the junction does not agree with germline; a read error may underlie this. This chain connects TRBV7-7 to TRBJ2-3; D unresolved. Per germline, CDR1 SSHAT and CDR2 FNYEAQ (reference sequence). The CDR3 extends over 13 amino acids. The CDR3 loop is CASSLVYTDTQYF. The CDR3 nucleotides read TGTGCTAGCAGCTTAGTGTATACAGATACGCAGTATTTT.

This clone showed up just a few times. CDR3: CAISDSGGTGELFF. The CDR3, as DNA: TGTGCCATCAGTGACTCAGGGGGAACCGGGGAGCTGTTTTTT. The chain has TRBV10-3 and TRBJ2-2, with 7 bases lining up with TRBD1. The CDR3 loop spans 14 amino acids. Germline V gives CDR1 ENHRY, CDR2 SYGVKD. The trim removed 3 bases at V and 5 bases at J, leaving 3 bases unmatched.

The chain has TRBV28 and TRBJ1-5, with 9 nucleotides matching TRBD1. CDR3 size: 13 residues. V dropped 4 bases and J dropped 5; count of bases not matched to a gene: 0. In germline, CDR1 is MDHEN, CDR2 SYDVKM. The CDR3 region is CASSWTGDQPQHF. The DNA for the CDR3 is TGTGCCAGCAGTTGGACAGGGGATCAGCCCCAGCATTTT.

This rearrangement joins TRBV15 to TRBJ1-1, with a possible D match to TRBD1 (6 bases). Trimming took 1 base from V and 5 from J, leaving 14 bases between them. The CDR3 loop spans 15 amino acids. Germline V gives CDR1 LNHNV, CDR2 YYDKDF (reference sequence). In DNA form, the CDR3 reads TGTGCCACCAGCAGAGTTGGTTCCCAGGGGACTGAAGCTTTCTTT. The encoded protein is CATSRVGSQGTEAFF. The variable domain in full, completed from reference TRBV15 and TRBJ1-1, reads DAMVIQNPRYQVTQFGKPVTLSCSQTLNHNVMYWYQQKSSQAPKLLFHYYDKDFNNEADTPDNFQSRRPNTSFCFLDIRSPGLGDTAMYLCATSRVGSQGTEAFFGQGTRLTVV.

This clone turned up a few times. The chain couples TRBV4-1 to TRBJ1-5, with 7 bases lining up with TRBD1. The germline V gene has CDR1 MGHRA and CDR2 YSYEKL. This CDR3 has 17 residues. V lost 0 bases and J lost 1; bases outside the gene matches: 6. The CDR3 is CASSQDTGVGSNQPQHF. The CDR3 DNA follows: TGCGCCAGCAGCCAAGATACAGGGGTCGGGAGCAATCAGCCCCAGCATTTT.

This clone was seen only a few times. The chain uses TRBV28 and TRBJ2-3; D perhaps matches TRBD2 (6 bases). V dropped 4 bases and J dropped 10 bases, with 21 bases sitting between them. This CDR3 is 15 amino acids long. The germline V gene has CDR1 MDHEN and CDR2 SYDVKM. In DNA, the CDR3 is TGTGCCAGCAGTTCCCGGGACTCCCGGGGGTCCCCGCAGTATTTT. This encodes CASSSRDSRGSPQYF.

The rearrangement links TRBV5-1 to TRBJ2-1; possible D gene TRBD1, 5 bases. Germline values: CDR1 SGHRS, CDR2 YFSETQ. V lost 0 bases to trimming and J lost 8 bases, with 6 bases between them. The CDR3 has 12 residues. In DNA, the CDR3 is TGCGCCAGCAGCTTGGAACAGGATGAGCAGTTCTTC. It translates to CASSLEQDEQFF. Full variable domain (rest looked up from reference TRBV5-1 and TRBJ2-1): KAGVTQTPRYLIKTRGQQVTLSCSPISGHRSVSWYQQTPGQGLQFLFEYFSETQRNKGNFPGRFSGRQFSNSRSEMNVSTLELGDSALYLCASSLEQDEQFFGPGTRLTVL.

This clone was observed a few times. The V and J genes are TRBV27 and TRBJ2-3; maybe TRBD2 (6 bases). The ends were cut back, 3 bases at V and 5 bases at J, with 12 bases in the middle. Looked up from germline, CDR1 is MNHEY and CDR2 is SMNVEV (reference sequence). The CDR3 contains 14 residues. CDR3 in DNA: TGTGCCAGCAGTTTCCGTTCCGGGGGAGATACGCAGTATTTT. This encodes CASSFRSGGDTQYF.